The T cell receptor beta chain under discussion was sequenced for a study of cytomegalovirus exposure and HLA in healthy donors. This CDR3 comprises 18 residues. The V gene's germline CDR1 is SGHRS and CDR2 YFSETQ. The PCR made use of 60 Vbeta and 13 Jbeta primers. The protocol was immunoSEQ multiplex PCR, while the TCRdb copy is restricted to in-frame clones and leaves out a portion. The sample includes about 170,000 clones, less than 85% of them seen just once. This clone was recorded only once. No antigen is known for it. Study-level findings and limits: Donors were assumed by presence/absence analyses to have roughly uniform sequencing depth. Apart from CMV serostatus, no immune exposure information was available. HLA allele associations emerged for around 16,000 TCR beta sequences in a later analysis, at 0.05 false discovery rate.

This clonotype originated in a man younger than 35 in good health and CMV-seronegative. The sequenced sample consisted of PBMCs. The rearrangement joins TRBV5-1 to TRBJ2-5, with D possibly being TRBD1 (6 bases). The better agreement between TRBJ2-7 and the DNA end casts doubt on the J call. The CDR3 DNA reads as TGCGCCAGCAGCTTGTGGTTCGGCACCGGGACAAAAGTTTACGAGCAGTACTTC. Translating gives CASSLWFGTGTKVYEQYF.